This TCR beta chain came from a study of T cells after yellow fever vaccination. Per the germline V gene, CDR1 is SGHTA and CDR2 is FQGNSA. The ends were cut back, 3 bases at V and 0 bases at J, with 11 bases in the middle. CDR3 size: 15 residues. MiXCR, applied by TCRdb to the 5' RACE reads, yields one record per CDR3 protein. Counted here are some 110,000 distinct CDR3 sequences, roughly 7.2% occurring once; the ten biggest clones make up approximately 2.7%. Many counts were recorded for this clonotype. This TCR came from a man between 18 and 35 years old who received the YFV17D yellow fever vaccine. The sample consisted of CD4+ T cells sorted from PBMCs, taken approximately 47 days after the first yellow fever vaccination. The chain is built from TRBV7-2 and TRBJ1-1, with a possible D match to TRBD1 (6 bases). The CDR3 reads CASSLGGGLNTEAFF. In nucleotides, the CDR3 is TGTGCCAGCAGCTTGGGGGGCGGGCTGAACACTGAAGCTTTCTTT.